The 3 T cell receptor beta chains given below trace back to one sample, sequenced in a study of blood T cell repertoires in COVID-19. Profiled with immunoSEQ multiplex PCR; TCRdb holds only in-frame clones, not every one. The table has 250,000 to 350,000 clones, approximately 90% seen once. Source material: peripheral blood. All receptors derive from a woman between 45 and 60 years old with COVID-19, enrolled during active disease.

The rearrangement joins TRBV4-1 to TRBJ2-7; tentatively, D is TRBD1 (5 bases). Germline V gene data show CDR1 as MGHRA and CDR2 as YSYEKL. The V end lost 0 bases, the J end lost 3 bases, and 12 bases lay between the germline ends. CDR3 length: 15 residues. The CDR3 nucleotides are TGCGCCAGCAGCCAAGAGGGGCAGGCGTTCTACGAGCAGTACTTC. Amino acid sequence: CASSQEGQAFYEQYF.

The chain links TRBV14 to TRBJ2-7; 13 nucleotides align to TRBD2. With 3 bases clipped from V and 4 bases from J, the junction kept 3 bases outside the gene matches. The CDR3 has 15 residues. Germline values: CDR1 SGHDN, CDR2 FVKESK. Here the CDR3 DNA reads TGTGCCAGCAGCCAGGGGGGACTAGCGGGATACGAGCAGTACTTC. Translated: CASSQGGLAGYEQYF.

The chain uses TRBV6-2 or TRBV6-3 and TRBJ2-3, with 10 bases fitting TRBD2. The germline CDR1 and CDR2 sequences are MNHEY and SVGEGT. V shed 1 base, J shed 2 bases, and the junction held 6 bases outside the gene matches. The CDR3 loop spans 17 amino acids. CDR3 coding DNA: TGTGCCAGCAGTTACTTCATAACTAGCGGGATCACAGATACGCAGTATTTT. Amino acid sequence: CASSYFITSGITDTQYF.